These T cell receptor beta chains were read from a single sample in a study of monozygotic twins with inflammatory bowel disease. TCRdb reprocessed the 5' RACE reads and reports one entry per CDR3 protein, with no DNA. The clone table shows some 200,000 distinct CDR3 sequences, with the ten largest holding approximately 7.7%. Sequenced sample: blood. Receptors originate from a human donor with ulcerative colitis or Crohn's disease, or a healthy co-twin of an affected twin (not recorded which). Both conserved end residues are part of each CDR3.

V gene	J gene	CDR3 protein
TRBV20-1	TRBJ2-1	CSAIRSGLAGYNEQFF
TRBV7-2	TRBJ2-7	CASSLDLSYEQYF
TRBV5-1	TRBJ1-1	CASRPGLVNTEAFF
TRBV4-2	TRBJ1-2	CASSSPGTGEGYTF
TRBV27	TRBJ1-1	CASSLWGVNTEAFF
TRBV7-9	TRBJ2-7	CASNYGTETYEQYF
TRBV20-1	TRBJ2-6	CSATGGPGANVLTF
TRBV5-1	TRBJ2-7	CASSFGTFSLFEQYF
TRBV20-1	TRBJ2-3	CSAPDLGTDTQYF
TRBV3-1	TRBJ1-2	CASSFREGYTF
TRBV20-1	TRBJ1-2	CSAREGDRGLDGYTF
TRBV20-1	TRBJ1-2	CSALRSEAGYTF
TRBV6-1	TRBJ1-4	CASTRGPLTTNEKLFF
TRBV7-9	TRBJ2-4	CASSQDSLAKNIQYF
TRBV19	TRBJ2-1	CASRQGTPYNEQFF
TRBV7-9	TRBJ2-3	CASSLRTSGVTDTQYF
TRBV20-1	TRBJ2-7	CSAADKLPAYEQYF
TRBV13	TRBJ2-5	CASSLLGPGGLSETQYF
TRBV20-1	TRBJ2-3	CSARVGASGGAWTDTQYF
TRBV6-2/TRBV6-3	TRBJ1-5	CASSIDGDLLSNQPQHF
TRBV12-3/TRBV12-4	TRBJ2-1	CASRAGTGGLDEQFF
TRBV7-2	TRBJ1-5	CASSLERVGQPQHF
TRBV10-3	TRBJ2-5	CAISQGAGETQYF
TRBV20-1	TRBJ2-7	CSASGQVTYELYF
TRBV2	TRBJ1-5	CASRRAGLQPQHF
TRBV7-9	TRBJ2-7	CASSFPAYEQYF
TRBV7-2	TRBJ1-1	CASSLRGWMNNEAFF
TRBV30	TRBJ1-2	CAWRKHKQVGYTF
TRBV20-1	TRBJ2-7	CSARGGYAYEQYF
TRBV5-1	TRBJ1-1	CASSRPGSEAFF
TRBV20-1	TRBJ1-2	CSARDTSDTGLNYGYTF